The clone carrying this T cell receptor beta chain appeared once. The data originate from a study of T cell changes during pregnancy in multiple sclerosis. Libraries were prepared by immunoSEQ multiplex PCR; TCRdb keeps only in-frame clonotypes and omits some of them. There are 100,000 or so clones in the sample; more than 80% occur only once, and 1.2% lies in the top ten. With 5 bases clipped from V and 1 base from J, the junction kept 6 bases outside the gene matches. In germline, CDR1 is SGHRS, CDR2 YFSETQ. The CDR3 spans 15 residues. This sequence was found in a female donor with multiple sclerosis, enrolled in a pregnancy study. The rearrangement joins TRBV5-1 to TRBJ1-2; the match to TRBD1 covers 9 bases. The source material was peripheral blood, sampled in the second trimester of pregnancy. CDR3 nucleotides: TGCGCCAGCAGAATCGGACAGGGGATTAACTATGGCTACACCTTC. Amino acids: CASRIGQGINYGYTF.